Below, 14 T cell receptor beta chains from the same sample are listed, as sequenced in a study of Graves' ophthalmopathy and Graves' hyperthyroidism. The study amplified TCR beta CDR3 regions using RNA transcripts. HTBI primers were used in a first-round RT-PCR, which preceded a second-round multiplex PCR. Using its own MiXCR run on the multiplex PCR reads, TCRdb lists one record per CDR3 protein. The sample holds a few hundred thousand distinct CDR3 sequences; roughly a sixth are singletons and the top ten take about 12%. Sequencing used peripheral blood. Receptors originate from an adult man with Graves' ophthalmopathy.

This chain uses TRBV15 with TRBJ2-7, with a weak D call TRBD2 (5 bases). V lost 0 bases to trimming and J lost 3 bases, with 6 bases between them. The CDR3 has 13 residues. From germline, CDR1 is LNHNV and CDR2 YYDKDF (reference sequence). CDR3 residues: CATSREGVYEQYF. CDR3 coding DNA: TGTGCCACCAGCAGAGAGGGAGTCTACGAGCAGTACTTC.

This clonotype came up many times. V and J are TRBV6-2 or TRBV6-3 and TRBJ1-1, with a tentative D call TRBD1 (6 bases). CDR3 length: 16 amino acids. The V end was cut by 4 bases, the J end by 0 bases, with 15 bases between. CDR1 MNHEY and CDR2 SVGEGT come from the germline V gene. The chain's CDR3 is CASSSSGGPLNTEAFF. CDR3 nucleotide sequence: TGTGCCAGCAGTTCCTCGGGGGGCCCCTTGAACACTGAAGCTTTCTTT.

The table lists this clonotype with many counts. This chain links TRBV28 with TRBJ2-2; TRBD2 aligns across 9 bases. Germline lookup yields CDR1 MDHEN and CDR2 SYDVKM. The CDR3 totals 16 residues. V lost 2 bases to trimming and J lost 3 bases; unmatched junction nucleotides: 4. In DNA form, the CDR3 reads TGTGCCAGCAGTTTAAGTAGCGGGAGCTACACCGGGGAGCTGTTTTTT. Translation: CASSLSSGSYTGELFF.

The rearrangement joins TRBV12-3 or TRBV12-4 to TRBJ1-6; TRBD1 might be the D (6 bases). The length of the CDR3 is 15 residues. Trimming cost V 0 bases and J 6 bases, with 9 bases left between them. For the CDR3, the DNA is TGTGCCAGCAGTTTAGCGGCAGGGGTTAATTCACCCCTCCACTTT. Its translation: CASSLAAGVNSPLHF.

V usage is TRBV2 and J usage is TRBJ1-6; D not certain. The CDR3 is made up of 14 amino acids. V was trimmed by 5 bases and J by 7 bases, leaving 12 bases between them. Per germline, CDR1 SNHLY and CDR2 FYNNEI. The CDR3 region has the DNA TGTGCCAGCAGTCTCACACGACTAAATTCACCCCTCCACTTT. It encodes CASSLTRLNSPLHF.

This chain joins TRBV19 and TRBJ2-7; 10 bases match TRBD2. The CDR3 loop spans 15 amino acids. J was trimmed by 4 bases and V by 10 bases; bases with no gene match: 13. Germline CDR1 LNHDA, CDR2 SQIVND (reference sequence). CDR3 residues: CATGLAGVGAYEQYF. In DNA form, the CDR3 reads TGTGCCACAGGCCTAGCGGGAGTCGGGGCTTACGAGCAGTACTTC.

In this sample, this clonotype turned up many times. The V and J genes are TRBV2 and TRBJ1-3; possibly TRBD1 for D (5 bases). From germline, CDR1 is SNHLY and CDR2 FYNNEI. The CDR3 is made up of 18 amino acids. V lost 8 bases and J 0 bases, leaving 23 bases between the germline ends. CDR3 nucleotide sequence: TGTGCCAGCGGGGGAAGCCGTTTCTCCACGAGCTCTGGAAACACCATATATTTT. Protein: CASGGSRFSTSSGNTIYF.

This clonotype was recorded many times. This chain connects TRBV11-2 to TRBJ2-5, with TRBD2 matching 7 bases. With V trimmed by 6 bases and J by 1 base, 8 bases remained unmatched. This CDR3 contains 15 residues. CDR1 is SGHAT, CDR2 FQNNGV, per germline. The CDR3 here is CASRRPGLIQETQYF. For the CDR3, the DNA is TGTGCCAGCAGACGACCGGGACTAATCCAAGAGACCCAGTACTTC.

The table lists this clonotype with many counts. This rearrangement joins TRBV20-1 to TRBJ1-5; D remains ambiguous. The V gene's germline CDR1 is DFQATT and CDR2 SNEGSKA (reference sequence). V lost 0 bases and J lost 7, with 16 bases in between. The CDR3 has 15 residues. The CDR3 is CSARDGREVLQPQHF. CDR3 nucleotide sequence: TGCAGTGCTAGAGATGGAAGGGAAGTTTTACAGCCCCAGCATTTT.

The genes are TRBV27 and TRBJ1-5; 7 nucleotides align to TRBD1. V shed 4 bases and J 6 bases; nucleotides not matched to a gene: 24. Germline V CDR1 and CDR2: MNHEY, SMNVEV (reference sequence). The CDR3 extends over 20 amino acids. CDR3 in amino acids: CASSSGDQGQRYRVAQPQHF. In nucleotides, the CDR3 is TGTGCCAGCAGTTCCGGAGATCAGGGACAGAGGTATCGGGTAGCTCAGCCCCAGCATTTT.

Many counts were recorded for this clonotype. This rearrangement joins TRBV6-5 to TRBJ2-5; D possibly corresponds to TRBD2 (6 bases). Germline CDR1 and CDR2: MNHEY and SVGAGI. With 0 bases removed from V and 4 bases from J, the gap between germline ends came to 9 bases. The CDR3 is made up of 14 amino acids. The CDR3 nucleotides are TGTGCCAGCAGTTACTCGATCGGGGGAGAGACCCAGTACTTC. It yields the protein CASSYSIGGETQYF.

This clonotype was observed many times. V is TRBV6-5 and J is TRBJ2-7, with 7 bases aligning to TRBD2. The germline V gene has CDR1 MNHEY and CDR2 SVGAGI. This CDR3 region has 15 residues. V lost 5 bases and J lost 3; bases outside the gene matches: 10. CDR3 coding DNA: TGTGCCAGCAGTCGGGGCGGTAGCGGGTACTACGAGCAGTACTTC. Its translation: CASSRGGSGYYEQYF.

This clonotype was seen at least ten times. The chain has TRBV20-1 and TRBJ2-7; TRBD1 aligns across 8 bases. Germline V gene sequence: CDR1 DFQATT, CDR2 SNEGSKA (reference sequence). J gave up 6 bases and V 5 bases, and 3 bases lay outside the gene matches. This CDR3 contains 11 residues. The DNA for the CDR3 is TGCAGTGCTGGCAGGGGGCTCGAGCAGTACTTC. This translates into CSAGRGLEQYF.

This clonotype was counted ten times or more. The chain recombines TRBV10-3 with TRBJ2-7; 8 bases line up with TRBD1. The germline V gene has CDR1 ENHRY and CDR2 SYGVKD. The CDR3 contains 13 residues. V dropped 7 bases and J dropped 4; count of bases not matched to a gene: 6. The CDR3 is CAITGQGLYEQYF. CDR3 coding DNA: TGTGCCATCACCGGACAGGGCTTATACGAGCAGTACTTC.